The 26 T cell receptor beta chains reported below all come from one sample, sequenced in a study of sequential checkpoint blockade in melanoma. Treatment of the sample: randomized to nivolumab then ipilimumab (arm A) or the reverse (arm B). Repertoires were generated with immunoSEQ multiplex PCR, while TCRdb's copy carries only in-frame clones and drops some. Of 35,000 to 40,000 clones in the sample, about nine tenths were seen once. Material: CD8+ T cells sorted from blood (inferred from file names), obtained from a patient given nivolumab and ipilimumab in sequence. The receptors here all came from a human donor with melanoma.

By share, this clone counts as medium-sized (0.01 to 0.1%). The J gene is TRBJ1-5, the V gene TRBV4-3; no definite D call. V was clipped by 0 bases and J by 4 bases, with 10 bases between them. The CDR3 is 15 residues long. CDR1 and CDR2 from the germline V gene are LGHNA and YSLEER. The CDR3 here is CASSQDRGLNQPQHF. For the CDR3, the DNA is TGCGCCAGCAGCCAAGATAGAGGGCTTAATCAGCCCCAGCATTTT.

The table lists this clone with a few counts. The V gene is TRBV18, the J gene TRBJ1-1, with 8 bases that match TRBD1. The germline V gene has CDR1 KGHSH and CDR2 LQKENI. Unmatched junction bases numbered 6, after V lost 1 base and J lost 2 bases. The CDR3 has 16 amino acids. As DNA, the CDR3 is TGTGCCAGCTCACCACTGACGGACAGGGTCAACACTGAAGCTTTCTTT. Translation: CASSPLTDRVNTEAFF.

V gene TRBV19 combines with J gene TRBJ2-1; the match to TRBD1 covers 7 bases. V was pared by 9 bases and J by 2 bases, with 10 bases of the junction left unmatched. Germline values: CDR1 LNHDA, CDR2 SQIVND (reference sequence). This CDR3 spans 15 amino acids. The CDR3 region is CASLGTEKTYNEQFF. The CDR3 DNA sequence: TGTGCCAGCCTTGGGACAGAAAAGACCTACAATGAGCAGTTCTTC.

CDR3 nucleotide sequence: TGTGCCAGCAGTGAGACAGGGCCTTATAGCAATCAGCCCCAGCATTTT. It translates to CASSETGPYSNQPQHF. The chain couples TRBV25-1 to TRBJ1-5; 7 bases fit TRBD1. V was clipped by 3 bases and J by 0 bases; unmatched bases: 5. The CDR3 is 16 residues long. Germline values: CDR1 MGHDK, CDR2 SYGVNS.

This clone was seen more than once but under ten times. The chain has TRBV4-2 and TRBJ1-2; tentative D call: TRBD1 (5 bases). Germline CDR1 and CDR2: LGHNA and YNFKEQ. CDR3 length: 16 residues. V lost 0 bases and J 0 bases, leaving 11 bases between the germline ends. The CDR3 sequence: CASSQESGLANYGYTF. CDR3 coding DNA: TGTGCCAGCAGCCAAGAGTCAGGGTTAGCTAACTATGGCTACACCTTC.

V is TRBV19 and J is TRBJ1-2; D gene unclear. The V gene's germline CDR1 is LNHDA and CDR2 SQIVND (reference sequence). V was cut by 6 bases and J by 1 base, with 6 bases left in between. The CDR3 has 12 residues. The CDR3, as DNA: TGTGCCAGTAGCCAGGTTAACTATGGCTACACCTTC. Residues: CASSQVNYGYTF.

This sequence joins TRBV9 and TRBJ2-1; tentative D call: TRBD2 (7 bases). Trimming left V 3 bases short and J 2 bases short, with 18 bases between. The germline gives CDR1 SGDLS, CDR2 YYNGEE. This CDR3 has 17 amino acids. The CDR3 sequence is CASSARGGAAAYNEQFF. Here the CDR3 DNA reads TGTGCCAGCAGCGCGAGGGGGGGAGCGGCGGCCTACAATGAGCAGTTCTTC.

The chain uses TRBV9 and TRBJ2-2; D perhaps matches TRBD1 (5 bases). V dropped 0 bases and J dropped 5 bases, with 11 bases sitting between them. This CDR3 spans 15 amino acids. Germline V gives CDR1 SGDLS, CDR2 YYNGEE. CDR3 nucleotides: TGTGCCAGCAGCGTAGAAGGGGAAGGGACCGGGGAGCTGTTTTTT. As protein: CASSVEGEGTGELFF. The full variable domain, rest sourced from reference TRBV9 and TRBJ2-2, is DSGVTQTPKHLITATGQRVTLRCSPRSGDLSVYWYQQSLDQGLQFLIQYYNGEERAKGNILERFSAQQFPDLHSELNLSSLELGDSALYFCASSVEGEGTGELFFGEGSRLTVL.

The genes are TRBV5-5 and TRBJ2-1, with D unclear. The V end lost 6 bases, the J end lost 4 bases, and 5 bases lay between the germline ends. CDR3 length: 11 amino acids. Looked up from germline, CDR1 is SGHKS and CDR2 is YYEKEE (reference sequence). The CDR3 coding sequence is TGTGCCAGCACCCCATACAATGAGCAGTTCTTC. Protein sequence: CASTPYNEQFF.

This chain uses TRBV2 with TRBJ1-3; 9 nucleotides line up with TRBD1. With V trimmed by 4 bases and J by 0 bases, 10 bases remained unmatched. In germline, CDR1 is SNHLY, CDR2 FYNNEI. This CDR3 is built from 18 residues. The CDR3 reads CASSGSRTGALSGNTIYF. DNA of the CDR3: TGTGCCAGCAGTGGGTCCCGGACAGGGGCCCTCTCTGGAAACACCATATATTTT. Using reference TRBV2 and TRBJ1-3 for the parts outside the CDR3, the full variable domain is EPEVTQTPSHQVTQMGQEVILRCVPISNHLYFYWYRQILGQKVEFLVSFYNNEISEKSEIFDDQFSVERPDGSNFTLKIRSTKLEDSAMYFCASSGSRTGALSGNTIYFGEGSWLTVV.

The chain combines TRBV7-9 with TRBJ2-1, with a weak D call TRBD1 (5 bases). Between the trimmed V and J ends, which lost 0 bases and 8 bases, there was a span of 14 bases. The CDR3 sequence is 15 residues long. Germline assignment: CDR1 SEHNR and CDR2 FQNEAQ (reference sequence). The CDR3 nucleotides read TGTGCCAGCAGCTTAGCAAACACGCAGGGCCATGAGCAGTTCTTC. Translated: CASSLANTQGHEQFF.

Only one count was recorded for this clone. The CDR3 loop is CASSLRTSGSAVDEQFF. Written as DNA, the CDR3 is TGTGCCAGCAGCTTAAGGACTAGCGGGAGTGCGGTAGATGAGCAGTTCTTC. This chain joins TRBV5-8 and TRBJ2-1; 13 positions agree with TRBD2. With V trimmed by 2 bases and J by 8 bases, 10 bases remained unmatched. This CDR3 comprises 17 residues. Germline CDR1 is SGHTS and CDR2 is YDEGEE.

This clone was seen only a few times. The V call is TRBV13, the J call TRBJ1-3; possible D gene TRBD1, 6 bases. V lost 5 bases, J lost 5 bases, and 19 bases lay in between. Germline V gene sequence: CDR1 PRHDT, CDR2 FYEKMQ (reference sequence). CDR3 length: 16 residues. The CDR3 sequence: CASSRKGTLSRNTIYF. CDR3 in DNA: TGTGCCAGCAGCCGAAAAGGGACACTAAGCAGAAACACCATATATTTT.

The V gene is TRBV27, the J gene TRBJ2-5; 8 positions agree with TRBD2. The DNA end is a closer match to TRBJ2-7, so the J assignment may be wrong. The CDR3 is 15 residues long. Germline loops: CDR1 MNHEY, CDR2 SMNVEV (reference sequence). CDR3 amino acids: CASSYSGLGSYEQYF. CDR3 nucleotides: TGTGCCAGCAGTTACTCGGGACTAGGCTCCTACGAGCAGTACTTC.

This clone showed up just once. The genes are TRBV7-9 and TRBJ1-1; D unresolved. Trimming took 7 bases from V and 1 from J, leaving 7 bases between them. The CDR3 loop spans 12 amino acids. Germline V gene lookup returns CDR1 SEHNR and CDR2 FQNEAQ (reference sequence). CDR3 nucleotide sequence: TGTGCCAGCACCCCCAGGAACACTGAAGCTTTCTTT. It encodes CASTPRNTEAFF.

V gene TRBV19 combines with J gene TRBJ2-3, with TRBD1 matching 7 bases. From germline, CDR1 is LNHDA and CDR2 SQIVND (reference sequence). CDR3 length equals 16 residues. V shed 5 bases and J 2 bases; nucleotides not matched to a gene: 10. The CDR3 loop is CASSPSTGIYTDTQYF. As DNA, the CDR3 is TGTGCCAGTAGTCCCTCGACAGGGATCTACACAGATACGCAGTATTTT.

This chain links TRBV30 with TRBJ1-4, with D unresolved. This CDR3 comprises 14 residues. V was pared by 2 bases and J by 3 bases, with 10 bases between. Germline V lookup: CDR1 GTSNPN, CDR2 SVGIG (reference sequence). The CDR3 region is CAWSWEAPNEKLFF. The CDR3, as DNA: TGTGCCTGGAGTTGGGAGGCTCCTAATGAAAAACTGTTTTTT.

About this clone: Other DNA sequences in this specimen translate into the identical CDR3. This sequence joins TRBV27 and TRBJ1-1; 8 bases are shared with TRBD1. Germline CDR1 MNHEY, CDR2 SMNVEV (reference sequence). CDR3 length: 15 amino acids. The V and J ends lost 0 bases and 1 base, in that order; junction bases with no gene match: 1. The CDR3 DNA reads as TGTGCCAGCAGTTTATCGGGGACAGGGAACACTGAAGCTTTCTTT. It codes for CASSLSGTGNTEAFF.

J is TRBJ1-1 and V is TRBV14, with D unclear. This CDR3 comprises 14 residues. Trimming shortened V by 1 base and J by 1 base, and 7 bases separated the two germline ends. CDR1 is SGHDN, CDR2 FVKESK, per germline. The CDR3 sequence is CASSQGARNTEAFF. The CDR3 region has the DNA TGTGCCAGCAGCCAAGGGGCAAGGAACACTGAAGCTTTCTTT.

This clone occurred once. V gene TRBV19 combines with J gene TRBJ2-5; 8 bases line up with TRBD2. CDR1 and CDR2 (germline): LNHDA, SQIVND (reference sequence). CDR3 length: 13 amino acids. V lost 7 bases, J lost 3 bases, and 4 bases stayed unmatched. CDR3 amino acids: CASKDSGKETQYF. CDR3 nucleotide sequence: TGTGCCAGTAAGGATAGCGGGAAAGAGACCCAGTACTTC. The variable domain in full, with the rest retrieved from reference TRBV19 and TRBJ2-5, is DGGITQSPKYLFRKEGQNVTLSCEQNLNHDAMYWYRQDPGQGLRLIYYSQIVNDFQKGDIAEGYSVSREKKESFPLTVTSAQKNPTAFYLCASKDSGKETQYFGPGTRLLVL.

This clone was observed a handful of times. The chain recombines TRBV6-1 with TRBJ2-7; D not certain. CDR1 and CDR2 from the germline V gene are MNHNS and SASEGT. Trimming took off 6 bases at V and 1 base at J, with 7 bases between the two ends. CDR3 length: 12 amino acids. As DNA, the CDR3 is TGTGCCAGCAGGCTGACTTCCTACGAGCAGTACGTC. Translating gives CASRLTSYEQYV.

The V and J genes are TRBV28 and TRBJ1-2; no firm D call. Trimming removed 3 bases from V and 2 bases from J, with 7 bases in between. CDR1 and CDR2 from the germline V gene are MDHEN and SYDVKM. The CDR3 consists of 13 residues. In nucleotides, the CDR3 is TGTGCCAGCAGTTTCCGTCGGAACTATGGCTACACCTTC. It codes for CASSFRRNYGYTF.

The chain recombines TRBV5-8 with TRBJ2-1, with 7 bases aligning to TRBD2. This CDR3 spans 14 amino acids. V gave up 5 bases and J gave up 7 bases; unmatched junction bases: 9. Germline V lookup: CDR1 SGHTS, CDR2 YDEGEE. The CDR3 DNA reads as TGTGCCAGCAGGATGGGGGGGGTTGGGAATGAGCAGTTCTTC. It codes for CASRMGGVGNEQFF.

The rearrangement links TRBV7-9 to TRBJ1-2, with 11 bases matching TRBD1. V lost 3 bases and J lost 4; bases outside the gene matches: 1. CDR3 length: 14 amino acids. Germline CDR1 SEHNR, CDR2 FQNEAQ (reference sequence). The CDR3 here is CASSFGTGGYGYTF. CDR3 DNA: TGTGCCAGCAGCTTCGGGACAGGGGGCTATGGCTACACCTTC. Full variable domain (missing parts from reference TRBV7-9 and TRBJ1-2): DTGVSQNPRHKITKRGQNVTFRCDPISEHNRLYWYRQTLGQGPEFLTYFQNEAQLEKSRLLSDRFSAERPKGSFSTLEIQRTEQGDSAMYLCASSFGTGGYGYTFGSGTRLTVV.

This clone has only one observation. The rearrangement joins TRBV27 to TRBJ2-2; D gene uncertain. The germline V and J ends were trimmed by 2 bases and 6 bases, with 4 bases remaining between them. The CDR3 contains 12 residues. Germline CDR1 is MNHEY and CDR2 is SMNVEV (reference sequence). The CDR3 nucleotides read TGTGCCAGCAGTTTAGCGTCCGGGGAGCTGTTTTTT. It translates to CASSLASGELFF.

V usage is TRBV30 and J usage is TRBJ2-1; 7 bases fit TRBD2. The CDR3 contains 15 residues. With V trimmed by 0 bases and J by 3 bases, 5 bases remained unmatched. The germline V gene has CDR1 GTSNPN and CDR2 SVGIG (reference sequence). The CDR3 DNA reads TGTGCCTGGAGTGTGAGTCTAGCGGTCTACAATGAGCAGTTCTTC. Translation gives CAWSVSLAVYNEQFF. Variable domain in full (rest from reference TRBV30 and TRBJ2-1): SQTIHQWPATLVQPVGSPLSLECTVEGTSNPNLYWYRQAAGRGLQLLFYSVGIGQISSEVPQNLSASRPQDRQFILSSKKLLLSDSGFYLCAWSVSLAVYNEQFFGPGTRLTVL.